The clone carrying this TCR beta chain was counted only a few times. The data are from a study of cytomegalovirus exposure and HLA in healthy donors. The primer mix had 60 Vbeta and 13 Jbeta primers. The protocol was immunoSEQ multiplex PCR, while the TCRdb copy is restricted to in-frame clones and leaves out a portion. This sample carries some 150,000 clones, over 60% of them seen once, and the ten largest clones take more than 2.5%. Germline V gene data show CDR1 as SEHNR and CDR2 as FQNEAQ (reference sequence). This CDR3 is built from 16 residues. The V and J ends lost 6 bases and 3 bases, in that order; junction bases with no gene match: 11.

The sample consisted of PBMCs. J is TRBJ2-3 and V is TRBV7-9; 8 bases line up with TRBD1. The TCR originated in a woman between 25 and 40 years old in good health and CMV-seronegative. In nucleotides, the CDR3 is TGTGCCAGCAGTCAAAGACAGGGGAGTATAACAGATACGCAGTATTTT. It yields the protein CASSQRQGSITDTQYF. The variable domain in full, completed from reference TRBV7-9 and TRBJ2-3, reads DTGVSQNPRHKITKRGQNVTFRCDPISEHNRLYWYRQTLGQGPEFLTYFQNEAQLEKSRLLSDRFSAERPKGSFSTLEIQRTEQGDSAMYLCASSQRQGSITDTQYFGPGTRLTVL.